Below, 21 T cell receptor beta chains from the same sample are listed, as sequenced in a study of cytomegalovirus exposure and HLA in healthy donors. 60 Vbeta and 13 Jbeta primers were used in PCR. TCRdb keeps only in-frame clones here, not all; method: immunoSEQ multiplex PCR. The table records around 62,000 clones, 78% of them present only once. Sequenced material: PBMCs. The source of these receptors is a man aged 35 to 55 in good health and CMV-seronegative.

The CDR3 here is CASSPTGGEYNEQFF. CDR3 sequence (DNA): TGTGCCAGCAGTCCGACAGGGGGCGAATACAATGAGCAGTTCTTC. The chain uses TRBV6-1 and TRBJ2-1, with 10 bases that match TRBD1. From germline, CDR1 is MNHNS and CDR2 SASEGT. This CDR3 has 15 amino acids. V gave up 5 bases and J gave up 4 bases; unmatched junction bases: 5.

The chain joins TRBV9 to TRBJ2-1; TRBD1 matches 11 bases. CDR1 and CDR2 (germline): SGDLS, YYNGEE. Unmatched junction bases numbered 6, after V lost 1 base and J lost 9 bases. This CDR3 has 15 amino acids. This CDR3 reads CASSVLGQGGIEQFF. The CDR3 nucleotides are TGTGCCAGCAGCGTATTGGGACAGGGGGGGATTGAGCAGTTCTTC.

This clone was observed a handful of times. V gene TRBV2 combines with J gene TRBJ2-1; perhaps TRBD2 as D (5 bases). Per the germline V gene, CDR1 is SNHLY and CDR2 is FYNNEI. The CDR3 runs 13 residues. Trimming removed 4 bases at V and 6 bases at J, with 10 bases between. The CDR3 sequence: CASSGQAGNEQFF. CDR3 coding DNA: TGTGCCAGCAGTGGCCAGGCGGGCAATGAGCAGTTCTTC.

The V gene is TRBV5-5, the J gene TRBJ1-4; tentative D call: TRBD1 (6 bases). The CDR3 is made up of 14 amino acids. V lost 2 bases and J lost 1, with 6 bases in between. Looked up from germline, CDR1 is SGHKS and CDR2 is YYEKEE (reference sequence). The CDR3 nucleotides are TGTGCCAGCAGCTTCAGGGGAACTAATGAAAAACTGTTTTTT. As protein: CASSFRGTNEKLFF.

The chain carries TRBV11-3 and TRBJ1-1; D unresolved. Between the trimmed V and J ends, which lost 0 bases and 1 base, there was a span of 3 bases. From germline, CDR1 is SGHNT and CDR2 YENEEA. CDR3 length: 13 residues. The chain's CDR3 is CASSLDRNTEAFF. CDR3 DNA sequence: TGTGCCAGCAGCTTAGATCGGAACACTGAAGCTTTCTTT.

The chain is built from TRBV18 and TRBJ1-1; possibly TRBD1 for D (6 bases). V was clipped by 3 bases and J by 11 bases, with 13 bases between them. From germline, CDR1 is KGHSH and CDR2 LQKENI. The CDR3 runs to 12 residues. CDR3 residues: CASSPLTGYAFF. CDR3 bases: TGTGCCAGCTCACCCCTAACAGGGTATGCTTTCTTT.

This rearrangement joins TRBV7-6 to TRBJ2-2; D may be TRBD1 (6 bases). The germline V and J ends were trimmed by 6 bases and 5 bases, with 16 bases remaining between them. The CDR3 spans 15 residues. CDR1 is SGHVS and CDR2 is FNYEAQ in the germline V gene. CDR3: CASRVTSGQTGELFF. CDR3 nucleotides: TGTGCCAGCAGAGTAACATCGGGACAAACCGGGGAGCTGTTTTTT.

A single count supports this clone. This chain links TRBV11-1 with TRBJ2-3; 10 bases fit TRBD1. CDR1 and CDR2 (germline): SGHAT, FQDESV (reference sequence). There are 16 residues in the CDR3. V lost 5 bases and J lost 5; bases outside the gene matches: 10. The CDR3 here is CASSAGDRGRGDTQYF. The CDR3, as DNA: TGTGCCAGCAGCGCGGGCGACAGGGGGCGCGGAGATACGCAGTATTTT.

As to this clone: Germline is not matched at one junction end, which may reflect a read error. The genes are TRBV27 and TRBJ2-1, with 13 bases fitting TRBD2. The CDR3 is made up of 18 amino acids. Germline lookup yields CDR1 MNHEY and CDR2 SMNVEV (reference sequence). The CDR3 bases are TGTGCCAGCACCGAAGGGACTAGCGGGACCTATCCCTTCGATGAGCAGCTCTTC. This gives the protein CASTEGTSGTYPFDEQLF.

The chain has TRBV5-6 and TRBJ2-3; D is perhaps TRBD1 (5 bases). V lost 0 bases to trimming and J lost 5 bases, with 13 bases between them. This CDR3 comprises 15 residues. The V gene's germline CDR1 is SGHDT and CDR2 YYEEEE. CDR3 sequence reads: CASSLVGAPRDTQYF. The CDR3 DNA is TGTGCCAGCAGCTTGGTAGGGGCGCCGAGAGATACGCAGTATTTT. The whole variable domain, filled in from reference TRBV5-6 and TRBJ2-3, reads DAGVTQSPTHLIKTRGQQVTLRCSPKSGHDTVSWYQQALGQGPQFIFQYYEEEERQRGNFPDRFSGHQFPNYSSELNVNALLLGDSALYLCASSLVGAPRDTQYFGPGTRLTVL.

CDR3 sequence reads: CASSLSAQGSMAQHF. The DNA of the CDR3 is TGTGCCAGCAGTTTATCAGCCCAGGGAAGTATGGCCCAGCATTTT. The rearrangement uses TRBV27 and TRBJ1-5, with D tentatively TRBD1 (5 bases). CDR3 length equals 15 residues. Trimming pared 0 bases from V and 11 bases from J, leaving 17 bases between. Per germline, CDR1 MNHEY and CDR2 SMNVEV (reference sequence).

CDR3 residues: CASSVGLKPADTQYF. In nucleotides, the CDR3 is TGTGCCAGCAGCGTAGGCCTGAAACCGGCAGATACGCAGTATTTT. This rearrangement joins TRBV9 to TRBJ2-3, with D unclear. This CDR3 is 15 amino acids long. Trimming took 0 bases from V and 4 from J, leaving 12 bases between them. Germline V gives CDR1 SGDLS, CDR2 YYNGEE.

This chain joins TRBV5-1 and TRBJ2-7; tentative D call: TRBD1 (5 bases). The germline gives CDR1 SGHRS, CDR2 YFSETQ. The V and J ends lost 4 bases and 6 bases respectively, with 11 bases between them. This CDR3 region has 12 residues. Here the CDR3 reads CASSDSLSEQYF. DNA of the CDR3: TGCGCCAGCAGCGACAGTTTGAGCGAGCAGTACTTC. The variable domain in full, completed from reference TRBV5-1 and TRBJ2-7, reads KAGVTQTPRYLIKTRGQQVTLSCSPISGHRSVSWYQQTPGQGLQFLFEYFSETQRNKGNFPGRFSGRQFSNSRSEMNVSTLELGDSALYLCASSDSLSEQYFGPGTRLTVT.

J is TRBJ2-1 and V is TRBV14, with 13 bases fitting TRBD2. The CDR3 covers 16 residues. Trimming at V came to 3 bases and at J to 9 bases, leaving 8 bases not matched to a gene. Germline V gene data show CDR1 as SGHDN and CDR2 as FVKESK. CDR3 DNA sequence: TGTGCCAGCAGCCACGGACTAGCGGGAGTACTGACTGAGCAGTTCTTC. Translation: CASSHGLAGVLTEQFF.

V gene TRBV6-1 combines with J gene TRBJ2-7; maybe TRBD2 (6 bases). V was shortened by 7 bases and J by 6 bases, with 22 bases between the two germline ends. This CDR3 is 15 amino acids long. The germline CDR1 and CDR2 sequences are MNHNS and SASEGT. CDR3 region: CASTPPGVAPFEQYF. In DNA form, the CDR3 reads TGTGCCAGCACCCCTCCGGGGGTGGCCCCGTTCGAGCAGTACTTC.

This clone was counted a few times. V usage is TRBV6-6 and J usage is TRBJ1-1; D is perhaps TRBD1 (5 bases). The CDR3 length is 14 residues. Trimming pared 3 bases from V and 6 bases from J, leaving 14 bases between. Per the germline V gene, CDR1 is MNHNY and CDR2 is SVGAGI (reference sequence). The CDR3: CASSYLREGAEAFF. The CDR3 DNA is TGTGCCAGCAGTTATCTCAGGGAAGGCGCTGAAGCTTTCTTT.

This rearrangement joins TRBV5-1 to TRBJ1-3; possibly TRBD1 for D (6 bases). Deletions cut 0 bases from V and 8 bases from J, with 15 bases between. Per the germline V gene, CDR1 is SGHRS and CDR2 is YFSETQ. CDR3 length equals 15 residues. CDR3 amino acids: CASSLVQGIGDTIYF. DNA of the CDR3: TGCGCCAGCAGCTTGGTCCAGGGGATCGGAGACACCATATATTTT.

In regard to this clone: The identical CDR3 is also encoded by other nucleotide sequences in the sample. The V gene is TRBV2, the J gene TRBJ2-5; D is unresolved. CDR3 size: 13 residues. With 3 bases removed from V and 9 bases from J, the gap between germline ends came to 14 bases. Germline V CDR1 and CDR2: SNHLY, FYNNEI. The CDR3 nucleotides read TGTGCCAGCAGTGACGCTAGGCCGGTGGCCCAGTACTTC. Amino acid sequence: CASSDARPVAQYF.

The chain carries TRBV5-1 and TRBJ1-2; 10 bases align to TRBD1. The CDR3 extends over 13 amino acids. Germline values: CDR1 SGHRS, CDR2 YFSETQ. After removal of 3 bases from V and 6 bases from J, the junction contained 2 bases not matched to a gene. CDR3: CASSWDRGNGYTF. Here the CDR3 DNA reads TGCGCCAGCAGCTGGGACAGGGGAAATGGCTACACCTTC.

The chain couples TRBV5-6 to TRBJ2-1, with 7 positions matching TRBD2. The V gene's germline CDR1 is SGHDT and CDR2 YYEEEE. V was clipped by 1 base and J by 7 bases; unmatched bases: 11. The CDR3 sequence is 16 residues long. The CDR3: CASSLLGRLANNEQFF. The CDR3 DNA sequence: TGTGCCAGCAGCTTGCTAGGCCGACTAGCTAATAATGAGCAGTTCTTC.

The chain carries TRBV4-2 and TRBJ2-7, with D tentatively TRBD2 (5 bases). Trimming removed 4 bases at V and 3 bases at J, with 10 bases between. The CDR3 contains 13 residues. The germline CDR1 and CDR2 sequences are LGHNA and YNFKEQ. The CDR3 bases are TGTGCCAGCAGCCTCCTAAGCGGCTACGAGCAGTACTTC. This gives the protein CASSLLSGYEQYF.